The rows below give T cell receptor beta chains drawn from one sample of a study of T cells in Graves' hyperthyroidism and ophthalmopathy. TCRdb ran MiXCR on the multiplex PCR reads and lists one entry per CDR3 protein. The sample includes about 380,000 distinct CDR3 sequences, about 14% seen only once; the top ten take 20%. The sample taken for sequencing was blood. Receptors originate from a man between 25 and 39 years old with Graves' hyperthyroidism that later progressed to Graves' ophthalmopathy. The CDR3 runs from the conserved cysteine through the conserved F or W. D genes are given only for firm matches. The size field is filled for only some rows; it gives once, few, many or a size class.

>-|TRBV11-2|TRBJ2-7|many
TGTGCCAGCAGCTTAGGTGGGGCTGGAGTTCCCTACGAGCAGTACTTC
CASSLGGAGVPYEQYF
>-|TRBV7-2|TRBJ1-1|many
TGTGCCAGCAGCACCTGGAGGACTGAAGCTTTCTTT
CASSTWRTEAFF
>TRBD2|TRBV20-1|TRBJ2-3|many
TGCAGTGCCCCTCACTGGGCTAGCGGGGGGGGAGATACGCAGTATTTT
CSAPHWASGGGDTQYF
>-|TRBV3-1|TRBJ2-3|-
TGTGCCAGCAGCCGCGAACCAGAGGTAGATACGCAGTATTTT
CASSREPEVDTQYF
>TRBD2|TRBV24-1|TRBJ2-3|many
TGTGCCACCAGTGAGCCCGGGACTAGCGTAGCAGATACGCAGTATTTT
CATSEPGTSVADTQYF
>-|TRBV14|TRBJ1-6|few
TGTGCCAGCAGCCCCCGAGGCGGGCTACGACCCCTCCACTTT
CASSPRGGLRPLHF
>-|TRBV27|TRBJ2-3|many
TGTGCCAGCAGCCCTTGGCTGGTAGATACGCAGTATTTT
CASSPWLVDTQYF
>-|TRBV5-1|TRBJ2-7|many
TGCGCCAGCAGCTTGGAATGGCCGCTCCACGAGCAGTACTTC
CASSLEWPLHEQYF
>-|TRBV12-5|TRBJ2-1|many
TGTGCTAGTGGTTTGGTACTTGGGTATGAGCAGTTCTTC
CASGLVLGYEQFF
>-|TRBV7-6|TRBJ1-1|-
TGTGCCAGCAGCAAACGCCGCGGGGCGAACACTGAAGCTTTCTTT
CASSKRRGANTEAFF
>-|TRBV6-6|TRBJ2-5|few
TGTGCCAGCAGTTACCGGCCTGGGGAGACCCAGTACTTC
CASSYRPGETQYF
>-|TRBV4-1|TRBJ1-2|-
TGCGCCAGCAGCCAACCGGGACGCTCTCGCTATGGCTACACCTTC
CASSQPGRSRYGYTF
>-|TRBV7-9|TRBJ1-1|many
TGTGCCAGCAGCTTAGAACAGAGAAACACTGAAGCTTTCTTT
CASSLEQRNTEAFF
>TRBD1|TRBV5-1|TRBJ1-6|-
TGCGCCAGCAGCCCCGGACAGGGCAATTGGAATTCACCCCTCCACTTT
CASSPGQGNWNSPLHF
>-|TRBV18|TRBJ2-5|few
TGTGCCAGCTTACCGGACCGGCTCGGGACCCAGTACTTC
CASLPDRLGTQYF
>-|TRBV28|TRBJ2-7|many
TGTGCCAGCAGTTTGCTTAGAGGTTGGGACGAGCAGTACTTC
CASSLLRGWDEQYF
>-|TRBV6-2/TRBV6-3|TRBJ1-2|few
TGTGCCAGCAGTTACTTAGGACAGAACTATGGCTACACCTTC
CASSYLGQNYGYTF